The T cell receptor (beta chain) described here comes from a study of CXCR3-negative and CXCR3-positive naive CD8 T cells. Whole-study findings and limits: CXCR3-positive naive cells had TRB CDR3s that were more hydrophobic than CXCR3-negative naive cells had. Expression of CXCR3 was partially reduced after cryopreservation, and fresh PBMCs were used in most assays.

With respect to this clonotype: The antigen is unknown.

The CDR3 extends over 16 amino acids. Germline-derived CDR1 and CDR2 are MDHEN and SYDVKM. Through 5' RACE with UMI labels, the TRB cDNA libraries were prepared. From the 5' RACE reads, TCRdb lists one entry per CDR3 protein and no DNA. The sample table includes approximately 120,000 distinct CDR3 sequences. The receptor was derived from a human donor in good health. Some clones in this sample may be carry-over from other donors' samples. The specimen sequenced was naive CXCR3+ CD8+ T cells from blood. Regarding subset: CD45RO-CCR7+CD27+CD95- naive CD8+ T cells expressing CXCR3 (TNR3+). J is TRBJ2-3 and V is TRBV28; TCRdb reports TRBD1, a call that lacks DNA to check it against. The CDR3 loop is CASSLTGEGSTDTQYF.